This TCR beta chain comes out of a study of blood T cell repertoires in COVID-19. Across the study: Material from acute and convalescent COVID-19 was sourced from the United States, Italy and Spain.

Cohorts were determined from participant-reported clinical history. Recovered status in Cohort 3 required two negative PCRs, clearance, or symptom resolution. Under the authors' procedure: Amplification of reference gene primers was used by the study to estimate nucleated cell counts. Only in-frame clones appear in the TCRdb table, and some are missing; sequencing was by immunoSEQ multiplex PCR. The D gene and trimming were derived from the DNA, and the V and J assignments and clone size from that table. The repertoire holds roughly 250,000 clones, with about 82% as singletons. This CDR3 is 12 amino acids long. After removal of 4 bases from V and 11 bases from J, the junction contained 8 bases not matched to a gene. Germline V gene sequence: CDR1 SGHNT, CDR2 YYREEE (reference sequence).

The chain combines TRBV5-4 with TRBJ2-7; 8 positions match TRBD1. The sample taken for sequencing was PBMCs or T cells enriched from blood (not recorded which). This TCR was recovered from a woman aged 45-60 years who had recovered from COVID-19. CDR3 bases: TGTGCCAGCAGCGGGGGACAGGATTCTAAGTACTTC. The encoded protein is CASSGGQDSKYF. The variable domain in full, with the rest retrieved from reference TRBV5-4 and TRBJ2-7, is ETGVTQSPTHLIKTRGQQVTLRCSSQSGHNTVSWYQQALGQGPQFIFQYYREEENGRGNFPPRFSGLQFPNYSSELNVNALELDDSALYLCASSGGQDSKYFGPGTRLTVT.